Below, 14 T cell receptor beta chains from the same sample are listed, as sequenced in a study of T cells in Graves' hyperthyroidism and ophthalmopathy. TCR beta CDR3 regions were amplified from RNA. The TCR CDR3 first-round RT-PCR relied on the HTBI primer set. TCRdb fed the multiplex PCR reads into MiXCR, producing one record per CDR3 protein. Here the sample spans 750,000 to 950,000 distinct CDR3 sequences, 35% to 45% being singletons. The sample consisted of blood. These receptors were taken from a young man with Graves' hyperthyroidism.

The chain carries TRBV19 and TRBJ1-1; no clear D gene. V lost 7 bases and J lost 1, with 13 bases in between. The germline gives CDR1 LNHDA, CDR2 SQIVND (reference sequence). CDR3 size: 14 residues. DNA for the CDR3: TGTGCCAGTAAGGCGGGAGCTAAGAACACTGAAGCTTTCTTT. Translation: CASKAGAKNTEAFF.

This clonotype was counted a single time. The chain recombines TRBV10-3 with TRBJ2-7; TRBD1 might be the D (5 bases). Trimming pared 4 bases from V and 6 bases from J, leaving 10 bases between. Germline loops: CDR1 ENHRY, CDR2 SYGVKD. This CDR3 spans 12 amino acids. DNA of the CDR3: TGTGCCATCAGTGGATTCCAGGGCGAGCAGTACTTC. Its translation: CAISGFQGEQYF.

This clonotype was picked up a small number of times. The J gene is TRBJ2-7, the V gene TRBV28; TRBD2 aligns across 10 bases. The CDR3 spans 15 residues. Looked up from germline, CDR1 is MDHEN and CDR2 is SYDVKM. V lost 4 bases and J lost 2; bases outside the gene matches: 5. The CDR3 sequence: CASSSHSGRAYEQYF. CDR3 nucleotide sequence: TGTGCCAGCAGTTCCCACAGCGGGAGGGCCTACGAGCAGTACTTC.

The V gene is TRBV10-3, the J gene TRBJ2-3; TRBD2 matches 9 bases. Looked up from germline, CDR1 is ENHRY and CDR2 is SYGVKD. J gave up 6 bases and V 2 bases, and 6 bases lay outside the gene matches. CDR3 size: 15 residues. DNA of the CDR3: TGTGCCATCAGTGAGCCTAGCGGGGTAGATGATACGCAGTATTTT. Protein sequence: CAISEPSGVDDTQYF.

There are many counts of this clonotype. In DNA, the CDR3 is TGTGCCAGCAGCCACTGGGCCTACGAGCAGTACTTC. This gives the protein CASSHWAYEQYF. The chain combines TRBV14 with TRBJ2-7; D is unresolved. The germline V and J ends were trimmed by 3 bases and 2 bases, with 5 bases remaining between them. Germline V gene data show CDR1 as SGHDN and CDR2 as FVKESK. CDR3 length: 12 amino acids.

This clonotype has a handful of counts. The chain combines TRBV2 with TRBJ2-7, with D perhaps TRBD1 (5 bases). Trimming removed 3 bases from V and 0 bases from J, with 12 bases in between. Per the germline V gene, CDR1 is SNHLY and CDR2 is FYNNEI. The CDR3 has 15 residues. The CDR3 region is CASSEFRGLSYEQYF. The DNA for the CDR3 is TGTGCCAGCAGTGAGTTTAGGGGCCTCTCCTACGAGCAGTACTTC.

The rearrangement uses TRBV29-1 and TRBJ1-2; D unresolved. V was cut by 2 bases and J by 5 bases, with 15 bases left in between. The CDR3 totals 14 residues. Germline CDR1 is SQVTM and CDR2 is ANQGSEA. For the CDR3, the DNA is TGCAGCGTTGAATGGGAAACCGACCTGTATGGCTACACCTTC. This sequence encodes CSVEWETDLYGYTF.

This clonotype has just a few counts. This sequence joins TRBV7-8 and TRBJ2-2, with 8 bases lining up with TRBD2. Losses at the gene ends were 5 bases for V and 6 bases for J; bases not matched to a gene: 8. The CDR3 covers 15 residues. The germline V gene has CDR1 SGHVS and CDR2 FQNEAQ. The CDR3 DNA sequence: TGTGCCAGCAGCCTAGGACTAGCCCTAGCCGGGGAGCTGTTTTTT. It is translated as CASSLGLALAGELFF.

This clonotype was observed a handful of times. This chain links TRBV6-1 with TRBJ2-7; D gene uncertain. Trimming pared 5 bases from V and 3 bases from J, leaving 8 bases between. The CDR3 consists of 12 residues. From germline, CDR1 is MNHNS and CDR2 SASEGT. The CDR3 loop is CASSKTRYEQYF. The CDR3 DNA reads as TGTGCCAGCAGTAAAACGCGCTACGAGCAGTACTTC.

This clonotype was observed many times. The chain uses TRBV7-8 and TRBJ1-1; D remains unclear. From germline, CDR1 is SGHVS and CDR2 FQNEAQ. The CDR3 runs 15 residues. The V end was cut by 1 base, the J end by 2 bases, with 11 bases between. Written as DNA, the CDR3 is TGTGCCAGCAGCTTAGGATCGGGTTTAAACACTGAAGCTTTCTTT. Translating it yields CASSLGSGLNTEAFF. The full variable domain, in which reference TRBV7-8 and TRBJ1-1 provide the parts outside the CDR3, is GAGVSQSPRYKVAKRGQDVALRCDPISGHVSLFWYQQALGQGPEFLTYFQNEAQLDKSGLPSDRFFAERPEGSVSTLKIQRTQQEDSAVYLCASSLGSGLNTEAFFGQGTRLTVV.

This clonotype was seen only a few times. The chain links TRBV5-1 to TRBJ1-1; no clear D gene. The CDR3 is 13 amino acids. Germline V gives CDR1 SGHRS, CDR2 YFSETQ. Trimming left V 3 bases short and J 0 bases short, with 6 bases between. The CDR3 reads CASSWVMNTEAFF. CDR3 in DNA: TGCGCCAGCAGCTGGGTCATGAACACTGAAGCTTTCTTT.

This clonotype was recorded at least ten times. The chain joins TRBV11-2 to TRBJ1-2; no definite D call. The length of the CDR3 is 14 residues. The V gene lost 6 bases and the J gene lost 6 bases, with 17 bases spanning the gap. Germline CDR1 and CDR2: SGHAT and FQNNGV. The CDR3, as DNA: TGTGCCAGCAGATCCCCACAAGCAACGGATGGCTACACCTTC. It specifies CASRSPQATDGYTF.

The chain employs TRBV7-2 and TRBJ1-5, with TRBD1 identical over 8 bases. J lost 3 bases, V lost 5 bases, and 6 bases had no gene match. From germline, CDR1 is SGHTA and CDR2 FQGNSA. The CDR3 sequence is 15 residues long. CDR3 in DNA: TGTGCCAGCAGCCAGGGACAGGCCCACAATCAGCCCCAGCATTTT. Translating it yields CASSQGQAHNQPQHF.

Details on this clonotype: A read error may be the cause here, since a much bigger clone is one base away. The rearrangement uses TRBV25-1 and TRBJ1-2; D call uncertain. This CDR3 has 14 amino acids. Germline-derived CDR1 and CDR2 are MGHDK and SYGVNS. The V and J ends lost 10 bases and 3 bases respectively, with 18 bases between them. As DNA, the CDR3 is TGTGCCACCTCTGTTGGGGAGGGCGACTATGGCTACACCTTC. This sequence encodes CATSVGEGDYGYTF.